The 9 T cell receptor beta chains given below trace back to one sample, sequenced in a study of metastatic and nonmetastatic thyroid tumors. From the PCR reads, TCRdb re-called clones with MiXCR. The table lists about 32,000 clones, 20% to 25% of them singletons, with 7% to 10% in the top ten. Every patient was untreated before thyroid surgery. Input material: blood. These receptors originate from a female donor with papillary thyroid cancer or a benign thyroid nodule (not recorded which). Some clones in this sample may be carry-over from other donors' samples.

Ten or more counts support this clone. The chain joins TRBV7-3 to TRBJ1-1; D possibly corresponds to TRBD1 (5 bases). Trimming left V 2 bases short and J 4 bases short, with 11 bases between. Germline-derived CDR1 and CDR2 are SGHTA and FQGTGA. The CDR3 loop spans 14 amino acids. In DNA form, the CDR3 reads TGTGCCAGCAGCTTACAGGGCGGTTTCACTGAAGCTTTCTTT. This translates into CASSLQGGFTEAFF.

This clone was seen at least ten times. V gene TRBV28 combines with J gene TRBJ1-4; no clear D gene. The germline gives CDR1 MDHEN, CDR2 SYDVKM. The CDR3 covers 16 residues. V was shortened by 6 bases and J by 0 bases, with 14 bases between the two germline ends. Written as DNA, the CDR3 is TGTGCCAGCAGCCGAGGCGGGGTAACAACTAATGAAAAACTGTTTTTT. This gives the protein CASSRGGVTTNEKLFF.

This clone was found many times. The chain joins TRBV27 to TRBJ2-3, with D unclear. This CDR3 region has 15 residues. V lost 2 bases and J 0 bases, leaving 9 bases between the germline ends. CDR1 is MNHEY, CDR2 SMNVEV, per germline (reference sequence). CDR3 in DNA: TGTGCCAGCAGTTTACTGGCCTTAAGCACAGATACGCAGTATTTT. It encodes CASSLLALSTDTQYF.

This chain connects TRBV4-1 to TRBJ2-6, with 9 bases that match TRBD1. The germline CDR1 and CDR2 sequences are MGHRA and YSYEKL. The junction had 7 bases not matched to a gene; V was cut back by 4 bases and J by 0 bases. This CDR3 contains 18 residues. The CDR3 here is CASSPLDRGNSGANVLTF. CDR3 DNA: TGCGCCAGCAGCCCCCTGGACAGGGGCAACTCTGGGGCCAACGTCCTGACTTTC.

The CDR3 is CASRRTGLSLGSTEAFF. The CDR3 region has the DNA TGCGCCAGCAGGAGAACGGGACTTTCCCTTGGTAGCACTGAAGCTTTCTTT. The V and J genes are TRBV5-1 and TRBJ1-1, with a tentative D call TRBD1 (5 bases). The CDR3 is 17 residues long. CDR1 is SGHRS and CDR2 is YFSETQ in the germline V gene. With 5 bases removed from V and 4 bases from J, the gap between germline ends came to 24 bases.

This clone was seen at least ten times. The chain links TRBV5-1 to TRBJ1-1; TRBD1 might be the D (6 bases). Deletions cut 4 bases from V and 5 bases from J, with 15 bases between. Germline CDR1 SGHRS, CDR2 YFSETQ. This CDR3 is built from 14 residues. The chain's CDR3 is CASSLGPQGTEAFF. CDR3 bases: TGCGCCAGCAGCCTGGGACCTCAGGGGACTGAAGCTTTCTTT.

This chain uses TRBV6-5 with TRBJ2-7, with 13 bases aligning to TRBD2. V dropped 4 bases and J dropped 4; count of bases not matched to a gene: 7. CDR1 and CDR2 from the germline V gene are MNHEY and SVGAGI. The CDR3 contains 16 residues. The DNA of the CDR3 is TGTGCCAGCAGTTCAATAGGACTAGCGGGAGAATACGAGCAGTACTTC. Translation: CASSSIGLAGEYEQYF.

With respect to this clone: One end of the junction is discordant with germline, which a read error may explain. The chain recombines TRBV6-2 or TRBV6-3 with TRBJ2-7, with 8 bases identical to TRBD2. The length of the CDR3 is 16 residues. Germline V CDR1 and CDR2: MNHEY, SVGEGT. Here the CDR3 reads CASRYSTSGSSYVQYF. The CDR3 coding sequence is TGTGCCAGCAGATACTCCACTAGCGGAAGCTCCTACGTGCAGTACTTC.

This clone was observed many times. A much more abundant neighbour one base away suggests this may be a read error. This chain uses TRBV20-1 with TRBJ1-5; tentative D call: TRBD1 (6 bases). The germline V gene has CDR1 DFQATT and CDR2 SNEGSKA (reference sequence). The CDR3 contains 15 residues. The CDR3 spells CSAALQGSGNQPQRF. For the CDR3, the DNA is TGCAGTGCTGCGCTGCAGGGGTCTGGCAATCAGCCCCAGCGTTTT.